A single sample is the source of the 15 T cell receptor beta chains below, sequenced in a study of cytomegalovirus exposure and HLA in healthy donors. Researchers ran the PCR with 60 Vbeta and 13 Jbeta primers. Generated by immunoSEQ multiplex PCR, the TCRdb table keeps only in-frame clones and is missing some. The sample holds about 200,000 clones, about 80% seen once. Sequencing was done on a sample of PBMCs. These receptors all stem from a woman in her 30s in good health and CMV-seropositive.

This chain joins TRBV30 and TRBJ2-2, with D unresolved. Germline CDR1 GTSNPN, CDR2 SVGIG (reference sequence). Trimming stripped 4 bases from V and 6 bases from J, with 21 bases between. The CDR3 has 16 amino acids. In DNA, the CDR3 is TGTGCCTGGACTGTTCTCGGCGGCCTCCCCCCCGGGGAGCTGTTTTTT. Protein: CAWTVLGGLPPGELFF.

The J gene is TRBJ2-1, the V gene TRBV6-5; TRBD1 might be the D (5 bases). The CDR3 contains 15 residues. CDR1 and CDR2 (germline): MNHEY, SVGAGI. V lost 6 bases, J lost 0 bases, and 12 bases lay in between. CDR3 in amino acids: CASRDSGSSYNEQFF. The CDR3 DNA reads TGTGCCAGCAGAGACAGTGGAAGCTCCTACAATGAGCAGTTCTTC.

V and J are TRBV27 and TRBJ2-7; the D gene is possibly TRBD1 (7 bases). Between the trimmed V and J ends, which lost 6 bases and 0 bases, there was a span of 15 bases. From germline, CDR1 is MNHEY and CDR2 SMNVEV (reference sequence). The CDR3 consists of 15 residues. In nucleotides, the CDR3 is TGTGCCAGCAGCCCTAGACAGGGAGGCTCCTACGAGCAGTACTTC. Its translation is CASSPRQGGSYEQYF.

The J gene is TRBJ2-2, the V gene TRBV5-8; 7 positions agree with TRBD1. Germline V gene sequence: CDR1 SGHTS, CDR2 YDEGEE. Losses at the gene ends were 2 bases for V and 2 bases for J; bases not matched to a gene: 9. The CDR3 is 17 residues long. The CDR3 DNA reads as TGTGCCAGCAGCTTCCGTACCGGGACAGAAAACACCGGGGAGCTGTTTTTT. This sequence encodes CASSFRTGTENTGELFF.

This chain links TRBV11-2 with TRBJ2-7; 7 bases match TRBD2. Germline values: CDR1 SGHAT, CDR2 FQNNGV. This CDR3 has 14 residues. Trimming removed 5 bases from V and 4 bases from J; junction bases left unmatched: 8. The CDR3 coding sequence is TGTGCCAGCAGCGCCAGCGGGATCTGGTACGAGCAGTACTTC. Protein product: CASSASGIWYEQYF. Together with reference TRBV11-2 and TRBJ2-7, the CDR3 gives the full variable domain: EAGVAQSPRYKIIEKRQSVAFWCNPISGHATLYWYQQILGQGPKLLIQFQNNGVVDDSQLPKDRFSAERLKGVDSTLKIQPAKLEDSAVYLCASSASGIWYEQYFGPGTRLTVT.

The chain couples TRBV25-1 to TRBJ2-3, with D perhaps TRBD2 (5 bases). The CDR3 covers 15 residues. The ends were cut back, 6 bases at V and 1 base at J, with 14 bases in the middle. Germline V gives CDR1 MGHDK, CDR2 SYGVNS. This CDR3 is CASRESGAGTDTQYF. CDR3 bases: TGTGCCAGCAGAGAGAGCGGAGCCGGCACAGATACGCAGTATTTT.

The rearrangement uses TRBV15 and TRBJ2-5; 11 nucleotides match TRBD2. This CDR3 has 15 residues. Trimming cost V 8 bases and J 5 bases; bases outside gene matches: 10. Germline CDR1 LNHNV, CDR2 YYDKDF (reference sequence). Here the CDR3 reads CATAKTSGALETQYF. CDR3 in DNA: TGTGCCACCGCCAAGACTAGCGGGGCGCTGGAGACCCAGTACTTC. The full variable domain, its missing parts supplied by reference TRBV15 and TRBJ2-5, is DAMVIQNPRYQVTQFGKPVTLSCSQTLNHNVMYWYQQKSSQAPKLLFHYYDKDFNNEADTPDNFQSRRPNTSFCFLDIRSPGLGDTAMYLCATAKTSGALETQYFGPGTRLLVL.

V gene TRBV10-3 combines with J gene TRBJ2-3; 10 nucleotides align to TRBD1. V lost 9 bases, J lost 3 bases, and 3 bases stayed unmatched. Germline loops: CDR1 ENHRY, CDR2 SYGVKD. The CDR3 consists of 13 residues. For the CDR3, the DNA is TGTGCCATTGGACAGGGGGAGACAGATACGCAGTATTTT. Translating it yields CAIGQGETDTQYF.

For this clone: At one of its ends the junction is not consistent with the germline gene, which may arise from a read error. The chain links TRBV10-3 to TRBJ1-2, with 8 positions matching TRBD1. This CDR3 is built from 15 residues. The germline V gene has CDR1 ENHRY and CDR2 SYGVKD. CDR3 DNA sequence: TGTGCCATCACTGAGCTCAGGGGGCGATACTATGGCTACACCTTC. It encodes CAITELRGRYYGYTF.

This clone was counted between two and nine times. This chain uses TRBV11-3 with TRBJ2-1; 8 positions agree with TRBD2. The CDR3 runs 16 residues. Looked up from germline, CDR1 is SGHNT and CDR2 is YENEEA. With 5 bases clipped from V and 6 bases from J, the junction kept 12 bases outside the gene matches. The CDR3 is CASSRGGPDRPNEQFF. CDR3 bases: TGTGCCAGCAGCCGGGGGGGGCCGGACAGACCCAATGAGCAGTTCTTC.

This chain links TRBV5-1 with TRBJ2-1; D is unclear. V lost 7 bases and J 7 bases, leaving 15 bases between the germline ends. The germline V gene encodes CDR1 SGHRS and CDR2 YFSETQ. The CDR3 is made up of 13 amino acids. CDR3 bases: TGCGCCAGCTCTGTAAGCCACGCAAATGAGCAGTTCTTC. This translates into CASSVSHANEQFF.

The genes are TRBV4-1 and TRBJ1-2, with 8 bases aligning to TRBD1. CDR3 size: 16 residues. Looked up from germline, CDR1 is MGHRA and CDR2 is YSYEKL. The V and J ends lost 4 bases and 6 bases, in that order; junction bases with no gene match: 13. The CDR3 region is CASSPRGYRGDHGYTF. CDR3 DNA: TGCGCCAGCAGCCCCCGAGGATACAGGGGGGATCATGGCTACACCTTC.

The chain joins TRBV12-2 to TRBJ2-7; the table's D call, TRBD2, has no DNA check behind it. TRBV12-2 is marked as a pseudogene. This CDR3 comprises 17 residues. CDR3 DNA sequence: TGTGCAAGTCGTTCTCCCCCGGGACTAGCGGTATGGTGCGAGCAGTACTTC. Translating gives CASRSPPGLAVWCEQYF.

There are a few counts of this clone. The V gene is TRBV7-9, the J gene TRBJ2-7, with 11 bases identical to TRBD1. V was pared by 1 base and J by 2 bases, with 4 bases of the junction left unmatched. The CDR3 is made up of 16 amino acids. CDR1 is SEHNR and CDR2 is FQNEAQ in the germline V gene (reference sequence). The CDR3 sequence: CASSLEGGQGAYEQYF. In nucleotides, the CDR3 is TGTGCCAGCAGCTTAGAGGGGGGACAGGGGGCCTACGAGCAGTACTTC.

The genes are TRBV27 and TRBJ2-7; the match to TRBD1 covers 12 bases. The V gene's germline CDR1 is MNHEY and CDR2 SMNVEV (reference sequence). V lost 2 bases to trimming and J lost 7 bases; unmatched junction nucleotides: 6. CDR3 length: 15 residues. CDR3 coding DNA: TGTGCCAGCAGTTTAGCGGGACAGGGGGCGCGAGAGCAGTACTTC. Residues: CASSLAGQGAREQYF.